Listed below are T cell receptor beta chains from one sample, sequenced in a study of blood T cell repertoires in COVID-19. Profiled with immunoSEQ multiplex PCR; TCRdb holds only in-frame clones, not every one. The sample yields roughly 39,000 clones, approximately 91% seen once. Sequencing was performed on peripheral blood. The receptors shown here come from a human donor in a cohort sampled during active COVID-19. Both conserved end residues are part of each CDR3. Each record gives: clone size, V gene, CDR3 length, J gene, D gene, CDR3 DNA, CDR3 protein. D genes are given only for firm matches. Clone size is stated in some rows and not others, as once, few, many or a class when expanded.

NA	TRBV5-5	16	TRBJ1-4	TRBD1	TGTGCCAGCAGCCCTTACGACAGGGCACGAAATGAAAAACTGTTTTTT	CASSPYDRARNEKLFF
NA	TRBV9	15	TRBJ2-5	TRBD2	TGTGCCAGCAGCCAGAGCGGGGGGGCCGGTGAGACCCAGTACTTC	CASSQSGGAGETQYF
NA	TRBV2	14	TRBJ2-7	TRBD2	TGTGCCAGCACCGTTGCGGGAGGAACCTACGAGCAGTACTTC	CASTVAGGTYEQYF
NA	TRBV7-2	14	TRBJ1-3	NA	TGTGCCAGCAGCTTAGTTGCACAGGACGGCTCCATATATTTT	CASSLVAQDGSIYF
NA	TRBV3-1/TRBV3-2	18	TRBJ2-2	NA	TGTGCCAGCAGCCAAGAGTTGGTTGCGTCCCATGGCACCGGGGAGCTGTTTTTT	CASSQELVASHGTGELFF
NA	TRBV19	15	TRBJ2-7	TRBD1	TGTGCCAGTAGTTCGAAAGGGACAGGGTTCTACGAGCAGTACTTC	CASSSKGTGFYEQYF
once	TRBV11-3	15	TRBJ2-2	TRBD2	TGTGCCAGCAGCTTAAGAGCGGGAGGTACCGGGGAGCTGTTTTTT	CASSLRAGGTGELFF
once	TRBV20-1	13	TRBJ2-7	TRBD2	TGCAGTGCTAGTCAGACTAGCGGGAGTGAGCAGTACTTC	CSASQTSGSEQYF
NA	TRBV6-1	17	TRBJ1-4	TRBD1	TGTGCCAGCAGTGAGTTCCCGACAGGGGCAACTAATGAAAAACTGTTTTTT	CASSEFPTGATNEKLFF
NA	TRBV5-1	14	TRBJ2-7	TRBD2	TGCGCCAGCAGCTATAGCGGGGGGGCGTACGAGCAGTACTTC	CASSYSGGAYEQYF
NA	TRBV5-8	15	TRBJ2-5	NA	TGTGCCAGCAGCTCTTTCGACAGAGCCCAAGAGACCCAGTACTTC	CASSSFDRAQETQYF
NA	TRBV9	10	TRBJ2-5	NA	TGTGCCAGCAGCACTAAACCCCAGTACTTC	CASSTKPQYF
NA	TRBV2	14	TRBJ1-1	NA	TGTGCCAGCAGTGACCCGGGGGGGATCACTGAAGCTTTCTTT	CASSDPGGITEAFF
few	TRBV2	14	TRBJ2-2	TRBD2	TGTGCCAGCAGGCGACTAGCAGATACCGGGGAGCTGTTTTTT	CASRRLADTGELFF
NA	TRBV28	14	TRBJ1-1	TRBD1	TGTGCCAGCATCCCGACAGGGATGAACACTGAAGCTTTCTTT	CASIPTGMNTEAFF
NA	TRBV4-1	16	TRBJ2-3	TRBD2	TGCGCCAGCAGCCAACCCGGGACTAGCAAAACAGATACGCAGTATTTT	CASSQPGTSKTDTQYF
once	TRBV4-3	13	TRBJ1-6	NA	TGCGCCAGCAGCCAAGATATCGATTCACCCCTCCACTTT	CASSQDIDSPLHF
NA	TRBV7-8	16	TRBJ1-1	TRBD1	TGTGCCAGCAGCACCACAGGGGGCTGGGTGAACACTGAAGCTTTCTTT	CASSTTGGWVNTEAFF
NA	TRBV7-2	14	TRBJ2-1	TRBD2	TGTGCCAGCAGCTTAGTAGCGGGAGCGGATGAGCAGTTCTTC	CASSLVAGADEQFF
NA	TRBV10-3	17	TRBJ1-1	TRBD1	TGTGCCATCAGCCAACGGGGGCAGGGGGCGAGGAACACTGAAGCTTTCTTT	CAISQRGQGARNTEAFF
NA	TRBV19	15	TRBJ1-3	NA	TGTGCCAGTAGGACCCGGGACACCTCTGGAAACACCATATATTTT	CASRTRDTSGNTIYF
NA	TRBV19	14	TRBJ2-7	NA	TGTGCCAGTAGTACACCAGGGAAAACCTACGAGCAGTACTTC	CASSTPGKTYEQYF
NA	TRBV30	16	TRBJ2-7	NA	TGTGCCTGGAGTCCCGACACAGGGTCGATCACCTACGAGCAGTACTTC	CAWSPDTGSITYEQYF
NA	TRBV5-5	17	TRBJ2-1	TRBD2	TGTGCCAGCAGCTCCCTGCGGCGGGAGGCCTCCTACAATGAGCAGTTCTTC	CASSSLRREASYNEQFF
NA	TRBV9	15	TRBJ2-1	TRBD2	TGTGCCAGCAGCGTTAGCGGGTTCCCATACAATGAGCAGTTCTTC	CASSVSGFPYNEQFF
NA	TRBV7-3	15	TRBJ2-1	NA	TGTGCCAGCAGCTCGACAGGAGGCTCTTACAATGAGCAGTTCTTC	CASSSTGGSYNEQFF
NA	TRBV4-1	15	TRBJ2-7	TRBD2	TGCGCCAGCAGCCAAGACAGCGGGGGTGGGTACGAGCAGTACTTC	CASSQDSGGGYEQYF
once	TRBV30	13	TRBJ1-5	TRBD1	TGTGCCTGGAACTACAGGGGAGGTCAGCCCCAGCATTTT	CAWNYRGGQPQHF
once	TRBV6-5	15	TRBJ2-3	NA	TGTGCCAGCAGTTACTCGGTCAGGGCCACAGATACGCAGTATTTT	CASSYSVRATDTQYF
NA	TRBV30	19	TRBJ2-7	TRBD2	TGTGCCTGGACCGCCTGGGTGCCGGGACTAGCGGGAGGGTCCTACGAGCAGTACTTC	CAWTAWVPGLAGGSYEQYF
NA	TRBV4-3	19	TRBJ2-3	TRBD2	TGCGCCAGCAGCCAAGAGTCAAATAGGGCTAGCGGGGCGACCGATACGCAGTATTTT	CASSQESNRASGATDTQYF
NA	TRBV12-5	16	TRBJ1-1	TRBD1	TGTGCTAGTGGTTTCCCGACGACAGGGATTCAGGGTCGAGCTTTCTTT	CASGFPTTGIQGRAFF
NA	TRBV19	18	TRBJ2-3	TRBD2	TGTGCCAGTAGTATGCTAGCGGGATTCGATTTAGGCACAGATACGCAGTATTTT	CASSMLAGFDLGTDTQYF
once	TRBV30	13	TRBJ2-3	NA	TGTGCCTGGAGTGTCGGGGTGGCGGATACGCAGTATTTT	CAWSVGVADTQYF
few	TRBV27	14	TRBJ1-2	TRBD1	TGTGCCAGCAGTTCCTTGGGACAGAACTATGGCTACACCTTC	CASSSLGQNYGYTF
NA	TRBV3-1/TRBV3-2	15	TRBJ2-1	TRBD2	TGTGCCAGCAGCCAAAGTTGGCTAGCGGGAGGTGAGCAGTTCTTC	CASSQSWLAGGEQFF
NA	TRBV7-2	15	TRBJ2-7	TRBD2	TGTGCCAGCAGTCTCGCCGGGGGGGGCAGCTACGAGCAGTACTTC	CASSLAGGGSYEQYF
NA	TRBV7-3	13	TRBJ2-1	NA	TGTGCCAGCAGCTTAACACTAGACAATGAGCAGTTCTTC	CASSLTLDNEQFF
NA	TRBV10-3	16	TRBJ1-2	NA	TGTGCCATCAGTGGGGAATCAGGGATACGGGGGTATGGCTACACCTTC	CAISGESGIRGYGYTF
NA	TRBV6-4	13	TRBJ2-1	NA	TGTGCCAGCAGGAGTTCCGGAGGGCCTGAGCAGTTCTTC	CASRSSGGPEQFF
NA	TRBV4-3	14	TRBJ2-1	NA	TGCGCCAGCAGCCAAGTTGGAGGCGTGAATGAGCAGTTCTTC	CASSQVGGVNEQFF
NA	TRBV30	13	TRBJ1-4	TRBD1	TGTGCCTGGAGTCACAGGGGTAATGAAAAACTGTTTTTT	CAWSHRGNEKLFF
NA	TRBV19	17	TRBJ1-2	TRBD1	TGTGCCAGTAGTACCTCAACCGGGACAGGTGGGACCTATGGCTACACCTTC	CASSTSTGTGGTYGYTF
NA	TRBV7-2	15	TRBJ1-4	TRBD1	TGTGCCAGCAGCTCAGACAGGGGGCTCCTGGAAAAACTGTTTTTT	CASSSDRGLLEKLFF
NA	TRBV4-2	14	TRBJ1-2	TRBD1	TGTGCCAGCAGCCAAGCAGGACAGGGGGGTGGCTACACCTTC	CASSQAGQGGGYTF
NA	TRBV7-2	14	TRBJ2-7	NA	TGTGCCAGCAGCAGGGGCGGGAACTCCTACGAGCAGTACTTC	CASSRGGNSYEQYF
NA	TRBV29-1	14	TRBJ2-6	NA	TGCAGCGTTGAGTCAGGTTCTGGGGCCAACGTCCTGACTTTC	CSVESGSGANVLTF
NA	TRBV5-1	16	TRBJ2-7	TRBD2	TGCGCCAGCAGCTCGAATGGACTAGCGGCCTCCTACGAGCAGTACTTC	CASSSNGLAASYEQYF
NA	TRBV6-5	13	TRBJ2-2	NA	TGTGCCAGCCCGTCCATCGGCACCGGGGAGCTGTTTTTT	CASPSIGTGELFF
NA	TRBV6-2/TRBV6-3	15	TRBJ1-4	NA	TGTGCCAGCAGTAACAGGGTAGGCTGGGGTGAAAAACTGTTTTTT	CASSNRVGWGEKLFF
NA	TRBV11-2	17	TRBJ2-1	TRBD1	TGTGCCAGCAGCTTAGGGAGCTTCCGGGACAGGGACAATGAGCAGTTCTTC	CASSLGSFRDRDNEQFF
NA	TRBV4-1	15	TRBJ2-1	TRBD1	TGCGCCAGCAGCTACGGACAGGGGGCCTACAATGAGCAGTTCTTC	CASSYGQGAYNEQFF
NA	TRBV6-5	12	TRBJ2-5	TRBD2	TGTGCCAGCAAACTAGCGAAGGAGACCCAGTACTTC	CASKLAKETQYF
NA	TRBV9	18	TRBJ1-3	TRBD1	TGTGCCAGCAGCGCCGGGACAGGAGGTTCCTTCTCTGGAAACACCATATATTTT	CASSAGTGGSFSGNTIYF